This is a list of T cell receptor beta chains from one sample in a study of control samples from healthy donors and cancer patients. Assay: immunoSEQ multiplex PCR; the TCRdb copy retains only in-frame clones and omits some. The sample lists some 120,000 clones, approximately 87% occurring once. The material sequenced was blood. The receptors were sampled from a man younger than 45 in good health. Both conserved end residues are part of each CDR3. The D gene is left open where the match is weak. Clone sizes are given selectively: once, few, many, or a class where the clone is expanded.

cdr3_nt	cdr3_aa	d_call	v_call	j_call	clone_size
TGCGCCAGCAGCTTGGTAAGGACAGGGAACACTGAAGCTTTCTTT	CASSLVRTGNTEAFF	TRBD1	TRBV5-1	TRBJ1-1	NA
TGTGCCACCAGCAGAGTCCCTCCGACTAGCGGGGGGGCGGAGACCCAGTACTTC	CATSRVPPTSGGAETQYF	TRBD2	TRBV15	TRBJ2-5	NA
TGTGCCAGCAGCCATGACGGACAGTCCTACAATGAGCAGTTCTTC	CASSHDGQSYNEQFF	NA	TRBV3-1/TRBV3-2	TRBJ2-1	NA
TGTGCCAGCAGCTTGTTGGGATCCTACAATGAGCAGTTCTTC	CASSLLGSYNEQFF	NA	TRBV5-5	TRBJ2-1	NA
TGTGCCAGTAGTCTGGGGGCTGAAGCTTTCTTT	CASSLGAEAFF	NA	TRBV19	TRBJ1-1	NA
TGCGCCAGCAGCTTGAAGGGAGGGACTGAAGCTTTCTTT	CASSLKGGTEAFF	NA	TRBV5-1	TRBJ1-1	NA
TGTGCCAGCAGTCGGGACAGCCGCTATGGCTACACCTTC	CASSRDSRYGYTF	TRBD1	TRBV7-9	TRBJ1-2	NA
TGTGCCAGCAGCCAAGAGGGCAGCTTCACTGAAGCTTTCTTT	CASSQEGSFTEAFF	NA	TRBV3-1/TRBV3-2	TRBJ1-1	NA
TGTGCCAGCAGTTCCCAGGGGGTGAGAGGTTTTGAAAAACTGTTTTTT	CASSSQGVRGFEKLFF	TRBD1	TRBV25-1	TRBJ1-4	NA
TGTGCCAGCAGCTTGTATCGCGGAGCTAATGAAAAACTGTTTTTT	CASSLYRGANEKLFF	NA	TRBV11-2	TRBJ1-4	NA
TGTGCCAGCAGTCGGGGGGATGGTGAAAAACTGTTTTTT	CASSRGDGEKLFF	NA	TRBV7-9	TRBJ1-4	NA
TGTGCCAGCAGCCCGGGACAAAACTATGGCTACACCTTC	CASSPGQNYGYTF	NA	TRBV7-2	TRBJ1-2	NA
TGTGCCAGTAGTTTCGGGACAGTACTTGCTCAGCCCCAGCATTTT	CASSFGTVLAQPQHF	TRBD1	TRBV19	TRBJ1-5	NA
TGTGCCAGCAGCGTAGAGGGGAGCGAAGCTTTCTTT	CASSVEGSEAFF	NA	TRBV9	TRBJ1-1	few
TGTGCCAGCAGCTCCGATCCGAACACTGAAGCTTTCTTT	CASSSDPNTEAFF	NA	TRBV13	TRBJ1-1	once
TGCGCCAGCAGCTTGGAGTGGGCGCCCCAAGAGACCCAGTACTTC	CASSLEWAPQETQYF	NA	TRBV5-1	TRBJ2-5	once
TGTGCCAGCTCACCACAAGGGGGTAGAAGCACTGAAGCTTTCTTT	CASSPQGGRSTEAFF	NA	TRBV18	TRBJ1-1	once
TGTGCCAGTACCAGGGGGATTTGGTCTGAAGCTTTCTTT	CASTRGIWSEAFF	TRBD1	TRBV19	TRBJ1-1	NA
TGTGCCAGCAGTTTCCAGGGTTTAGGTAATCGCGCTAACTATGGCTACACCTTC	CASSFQGLGNRANYGYTF	NA	TRBV28	TRBJ1-2	few
TGTGCCAGCAGTTTGGTCGGACAGAACACTGAAGCTTTCTTT	CASSLVGQNTEAFF	NA	TRBV28	TRBJ1-1	NA
TGTGCCAGCAGCTTAGGACAGGGTGTTGAAAAACTGTTTTTT	CASSLGQGVEKLFF	TRBD1	TRBV11-2	TRBJ1-4	NA
TGTGCCTGGAGTAGCCAGCTAGGGAATGAAAAACTGTTTTTT	CAWSSQLGNEKLFF	NA	TRBV30	TRBJ1-4	NA
TGTGCCATCAGTGAGAGGGGACAATCATTCTCTGGAAACACCATATATTTT	CAISERGQSFSGNTIYF	NA	TRBV10-3	TRBJ1-3	few
TGTGCCAGCAGCCCTCCTCATACAGGGGCGGGCTCACCCCTCCACTTT	CASSPPHTGAGSPLHF	TRBD1	TRBV7-9	TRBJ1-6	few
TGTGCCAGCTCAACCGGACAGTGGCTAATCTATGGCTACACCTTC	CASSTGQWLIYGYTF	NA	TRBV18	TRBJ1-2	once
TGTGCCAGCAGCTTAGTCTATCAGACAGGGAATTCACCCCTCCACTTT	CASSLVYQTGNSPLHF	TRBD1	TRBV11-3	TRBJ1-6	NA
TGTGCCAGCAGTACGGGACGTTCATGGGAGACAGATACGCAGTATTTT	CASSTGRSWETDTQYF	NA	TRBV6-2/TRBV6-3	TRBJ2-3	NA
TGTGCCAGCATGGATTGTCTGGGACAGGGTCGAGACTATGGCTACACCTTC	CASMDCLGQGRDYGYTF	NA	TRBV21-1	TRBJ1-2	NA
TGCAGCGTGGGGACAGGGAACACCGGGGAGCTGTTTTTT	CSVGTGNTGELFF	TRBD1	TRBV29-1	TRBJ2-2	few
TGTGCCAGCAGTGAAGGCACAGGCCGACGGAGCAATCAGCCCCAGCATTTT	CASSEGTGRRSNQPQHF	NA	TRBV2	TRBJ1-5	NA
TGTGCCAGCTCACCGGGGGTCCTGGTGTCCCAGTACTTC	CASSPGVLVSQYF	NA	TRBV18	TRBJ2-5	NA
TGTGCCAGCCGACTGGGACAGGGATTAAACGAGCAGTACTTC	CASRLGQGLNEQYF	TRBD1	TRBV6-6	TRBJ2-7	NA
TGTGCCAGCAGCGAATATTCCGGGACTAGCGGGTTCGAGACCCAGTACTTC	CASSEYSGTSGFETQYF	TRBD2	TRBV9	TRBJ2-5	NA
TGCGCCAGCAGCTTGCAGGGTGATATGAACACTGAAGCTTTCTTT	CASSLQGDMNTEAFF	NA	TRBV5-1	TRBJ1-1	NA
TGTGCCAGCAGCTCAACCTCAGTAGGGAGCACCGGGGAGCTGTTTTTT	CASSSTSVGSTGELFF	NA	TRBV9	TRBJ2-2	NA
TGTGCCAGCAGCCTGGAGGGGAGAGCTTTCTTT	CASSLEGRAFF	NA	TRBV11-3	TRBJ1-1	NA
TGTGCCACCAGCTCGGGAAACACCGGGGAGCTGTTTTTT	CATSSGNTGELFF	NA	TRBV24-1	TRBJ2-2	NA
TGCGCCAGCAGCCCGGGGCAGGGGATAAGGGGTTTCAGCTATGGCTACACCTTC	CASSPGQGIRGFSYGYTF	NA	TRBV5-1	TRBJ1-2	NA
TGTGCCAGTTGGGCTGAGGGGGCCAGAGAGACCCAGTACTTC	CASWAEGARETQYF	TRBD1	TRBV2	TRBJ2-5	NA
TGTGCCAGCAGCAAGTGGGGGGACGCCTTACACTTT	CASSKWGDALHF	NA	TRBV12-3/TRBV12-4	TRBJ1-6	NA
TGTGCCAGCAGCGCCCGGACTGAAAGCAATCAGCCCCAGCATTTT	CASSARTESNQPQHF	NA	TRBV9	TRBJ1-5	NA
TGTGCCAGCAGCTCCCGGACCCCCGGACACACTGAAGCTTTCTTT	CASSSRTPGHTEAFF	NA	TRBV7-3	TRBJ1-1	NA
TGTGCCAGCTCACAGACTGCAACTAATGAAAAACTGTTTTTT	CASSQTATNEKLFF	NA	TRBV18	TRBJ1-4	once
TGTGCCAGCACGACAGTTATAACTTCACCCCTCCACTTT	CASTTVITSPLHF	NA	TRBV30	TRBJ1-6	NA
TGTGCCAGCAGCTTAGCGCCGGGACAGAGGTCCTATGGCTACACCTTC	CASSLAPGQRSYGYTF	TRBD1	TRBV7-8	TRBJ1-2	once
TGTGCCAGTAGTCCCCAAAACAGGGTTAATGAAAAACTGTTTTTT	CASSPQNRVNEKLFF	NA	TRBV19	TRBJ1-4	NA
TGTGCCAGCAGTGAAGGTGACAGGGGATCAGAGACCCAGTACTTC	CASSEGDRGSETQYF	TRBD1	TRBV2	TRBJ2-5	NA
TGTGCCTGGAGTGTAACCTCTGGAAACACCATATATTTT	CAWSVTSGNTIYF	NA	TRBV30	TRBJ1-3	NA
TGTGCCAGCTCAGGTAGCTCCTACAATGAGCAGTTCTTC	CASSGSSYNEQFF	NA	TRBV27	TRBJ2-1	NA
TGTGCCAGCAGCCCACCGGGGTTCAATCAGCCCCAGCATTTT	CASSPPGFNQPQHF	NA	TRBV27	TRBJ1-5	NA
TGTGCCAGCGGGAGCGATCCTGGAAACACCATATATTTT	CASGSDPGNTIYF	NA	TRBV6-6	TRBJ1-3	NA
TGTGCCAGCAGTTTCCGGTTGGCCTTGGGGGATGAAAAACTGTTTTTT	CASSFRLALGDEKLFF	NA	TRBV5-5	TRBJ1-4	many
TGCAGCGTTGTAGAGACAGGGACAGTCAATCAGCCCCAGCATTTT	CSVVETGTVNQPQHF	TRBD1	TRBV29-1	TRBJ1-5	once
TGTGCCAGTAGTCGGACAGATCCCAATCAGCCCCAGCATTTT	CASSRTDPNQPQHF	NA	TRBV19	TRBJ1-5	NA